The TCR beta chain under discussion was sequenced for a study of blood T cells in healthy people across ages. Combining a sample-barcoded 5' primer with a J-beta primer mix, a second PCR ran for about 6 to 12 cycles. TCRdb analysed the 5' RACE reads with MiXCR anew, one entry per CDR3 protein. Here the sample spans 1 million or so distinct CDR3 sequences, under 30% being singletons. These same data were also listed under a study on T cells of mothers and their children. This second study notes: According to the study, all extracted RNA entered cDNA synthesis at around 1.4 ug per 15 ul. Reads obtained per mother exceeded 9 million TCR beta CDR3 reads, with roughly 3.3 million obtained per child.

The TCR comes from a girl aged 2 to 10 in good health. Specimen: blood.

The CDR3 here is CSASVVIQGEVNEQFF. For the CDR3, the DNA is TGCAGTGCTAGCGTTGTGATCCAGGGAGAGGTTAATGAGCAGTTCTTC. This sequence joins TRBV20-1 and TRBJ2-5, with D perhaps matching TRBD1 or TRBD2 (5 bases each). Gene TRBJ2-1 matches the end of the DNA better, so the J call may be wrong. The CDR3 consists of 16 residues. The V gene's germline CDR1 is DFQATT and CDR2 SNEGSKA (reference sequence).